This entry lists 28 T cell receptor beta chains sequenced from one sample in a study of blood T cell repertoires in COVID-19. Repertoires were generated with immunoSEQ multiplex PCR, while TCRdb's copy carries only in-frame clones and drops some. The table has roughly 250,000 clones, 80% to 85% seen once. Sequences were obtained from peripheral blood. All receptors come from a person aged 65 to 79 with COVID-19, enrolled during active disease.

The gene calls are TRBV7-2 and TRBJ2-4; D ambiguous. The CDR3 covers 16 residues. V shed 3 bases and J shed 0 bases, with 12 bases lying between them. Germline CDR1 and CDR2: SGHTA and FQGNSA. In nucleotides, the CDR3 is TGTGCCAGCAGCTTCGCACCTACCCTAGCCAAAAACATTCAGTACTTC. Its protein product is CASSFAPTLAKNIQYF.

The CDR3 sequence: CASSPRTGIREQYF. The CDR3 DNA follows: TGTGCCAGCAGCCCTCGGACAGGGATCCGCGAGCAGTACTTC. This chain links TRBV6-2 or TRBV6-3 with TRBJ2-7; 8 positions agree with TRBD1. Per germline, CDR1 MNHEY and CDR2 SVGEGT. Trimming at V came to 6 bases and at J to 6 bases, leaving 10 bases not matched to a gene. CDR3 length equals 14 residues.

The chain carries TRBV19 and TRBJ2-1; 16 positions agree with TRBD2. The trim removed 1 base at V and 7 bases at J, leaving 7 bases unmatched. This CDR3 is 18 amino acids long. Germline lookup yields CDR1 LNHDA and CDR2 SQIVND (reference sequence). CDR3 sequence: CASSIAPGLAGGRNEQFF. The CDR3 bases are TGTGCCAGTAGTATAGCCCCGGGACTAGCGGGAGGGCGGAATGAGCAGTTCTTC.

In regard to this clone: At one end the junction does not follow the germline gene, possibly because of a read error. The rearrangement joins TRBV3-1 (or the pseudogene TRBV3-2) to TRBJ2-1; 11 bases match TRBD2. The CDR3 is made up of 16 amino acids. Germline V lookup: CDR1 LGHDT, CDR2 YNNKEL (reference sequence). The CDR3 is CASSAHLAGGFNEQFF. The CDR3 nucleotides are TGTGCCAGCAGCGCTCATCTAGCGGGAGGATTTAATGAACAGTTCTTC.

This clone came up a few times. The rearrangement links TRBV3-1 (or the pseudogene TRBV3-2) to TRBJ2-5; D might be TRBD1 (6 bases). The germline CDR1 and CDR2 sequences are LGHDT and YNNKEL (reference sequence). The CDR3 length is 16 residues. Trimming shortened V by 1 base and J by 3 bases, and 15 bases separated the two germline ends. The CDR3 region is CASSQGNQGLKETQYF. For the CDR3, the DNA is TGTGCCAGCAGCCAAGGCAATCAGGGGCTGAAAGAGACCCAGTACTTC.

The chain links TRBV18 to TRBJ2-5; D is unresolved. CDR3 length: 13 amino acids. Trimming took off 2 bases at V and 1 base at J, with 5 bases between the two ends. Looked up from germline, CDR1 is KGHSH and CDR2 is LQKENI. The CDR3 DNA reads TGTGCCAGCTCACCAACGGGCCAAGAGACCCAGTACTTC. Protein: CASSPTGQETQYF.

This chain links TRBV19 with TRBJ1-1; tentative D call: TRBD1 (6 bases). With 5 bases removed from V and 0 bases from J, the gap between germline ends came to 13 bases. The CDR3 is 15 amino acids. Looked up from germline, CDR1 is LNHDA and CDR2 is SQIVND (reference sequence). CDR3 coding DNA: TGTGCCAGTAGTTCCCAGGGGTTCATGAACACTGAAGCTTTCTTT. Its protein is CASSSQGFMNTEAFF.

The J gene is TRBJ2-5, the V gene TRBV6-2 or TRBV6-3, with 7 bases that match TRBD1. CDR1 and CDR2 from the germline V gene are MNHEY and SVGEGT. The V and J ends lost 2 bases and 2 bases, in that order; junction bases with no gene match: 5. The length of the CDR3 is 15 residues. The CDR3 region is CASSYLGTEQETQYF. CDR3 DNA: TGTGCCAGCAGTTACCTCGGGACAGAGCAAGAGACCCAGTACTTC.

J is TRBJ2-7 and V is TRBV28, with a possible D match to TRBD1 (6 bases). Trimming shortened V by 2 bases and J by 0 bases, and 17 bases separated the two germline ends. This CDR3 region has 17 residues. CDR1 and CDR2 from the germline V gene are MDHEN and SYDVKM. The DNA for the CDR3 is TGTGCCAGCAGTTTAGTAATGTTGGGCAGGGGCTCCTACGAGCAGTACTTC. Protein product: CASSLVMLGRGSYEQYF. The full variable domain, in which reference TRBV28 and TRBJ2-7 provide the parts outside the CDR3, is DVKVTQSSRYLVKRTGEKVFLECVQDMDHENMFWYRQDPGLGLRLIYFSYDVKMKEKGDIPEGYSVSREKKERFSLILESASTNQTSMYLCASSLVMLGRGSYEQYFGPGTRLTVT.

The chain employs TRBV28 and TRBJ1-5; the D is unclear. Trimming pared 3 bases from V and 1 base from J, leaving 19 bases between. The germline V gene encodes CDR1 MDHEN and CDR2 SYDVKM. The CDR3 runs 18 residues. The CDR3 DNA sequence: TGTGCCAGCAGTTTCCCAACCATTGCGGGTCCCAGCAATCAGCCCCAGCATTTT. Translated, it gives CASSFPTIAGPSNQPQHF.

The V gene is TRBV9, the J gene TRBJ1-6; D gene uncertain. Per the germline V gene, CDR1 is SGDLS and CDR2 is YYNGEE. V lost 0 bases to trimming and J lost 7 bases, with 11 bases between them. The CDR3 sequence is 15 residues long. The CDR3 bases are TGTGCCAGCAGCGTAGGCGGAAGGAAAAATTCACCCCTCCACTTT. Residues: CASSVGGRKNSPLHF.

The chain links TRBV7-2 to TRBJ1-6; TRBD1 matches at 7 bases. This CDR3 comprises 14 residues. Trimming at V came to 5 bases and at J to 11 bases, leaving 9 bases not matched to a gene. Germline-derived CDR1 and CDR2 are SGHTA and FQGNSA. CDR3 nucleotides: TGTGCCAGCAGCGTAGGACAGGCCGAGGCACCCCTCCACTTT. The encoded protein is CASSVGQAEAPLHF.

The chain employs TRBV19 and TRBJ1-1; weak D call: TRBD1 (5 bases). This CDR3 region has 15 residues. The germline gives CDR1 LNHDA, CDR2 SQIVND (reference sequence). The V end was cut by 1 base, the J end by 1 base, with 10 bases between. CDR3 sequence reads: CASSIGGLGNTEAFF. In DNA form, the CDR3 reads TGTGCCAGTAGTATAGGGGGCTTGGGGAACACTGAAGCTTTCTTT.

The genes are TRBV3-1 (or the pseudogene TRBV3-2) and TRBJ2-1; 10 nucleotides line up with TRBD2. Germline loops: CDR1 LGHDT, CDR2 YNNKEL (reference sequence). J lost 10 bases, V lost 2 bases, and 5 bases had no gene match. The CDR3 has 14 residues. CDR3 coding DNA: TGTGCCAGCAGCCAAAGACTAGCGGGTAAGGAGCAGTTCTTC. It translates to CASSQRLAGKEQFF.

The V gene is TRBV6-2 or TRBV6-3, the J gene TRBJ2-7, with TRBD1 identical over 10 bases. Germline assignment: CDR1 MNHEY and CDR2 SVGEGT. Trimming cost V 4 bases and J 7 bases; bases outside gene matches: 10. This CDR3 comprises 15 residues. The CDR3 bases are TGTGCCAGCAGTTCCCGACAGGGGGCACTGAGGGAGCAGTACTTC. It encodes CASSSRQGALREQYF.

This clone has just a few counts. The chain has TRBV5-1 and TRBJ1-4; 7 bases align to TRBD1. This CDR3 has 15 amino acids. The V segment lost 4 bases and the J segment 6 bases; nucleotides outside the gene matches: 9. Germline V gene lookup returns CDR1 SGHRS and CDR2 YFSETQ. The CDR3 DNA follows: TGCGCCAGCAGCACCTCGGGACAGCCAGATGAAAAACTGTTTTTT. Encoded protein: CASSTSGQPDEKLFF. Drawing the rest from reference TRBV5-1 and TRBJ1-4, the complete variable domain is KAGVTQTPRYLIKTRGQQVTLSCSPISGHRSVSWYQQTPGQGLQFLFEYFSETQRNKGNFPGRFSGRQFSNSRSEMNVSTLELGDSALYLCASSTSGQPDEKLFFGSGTQLSVL.

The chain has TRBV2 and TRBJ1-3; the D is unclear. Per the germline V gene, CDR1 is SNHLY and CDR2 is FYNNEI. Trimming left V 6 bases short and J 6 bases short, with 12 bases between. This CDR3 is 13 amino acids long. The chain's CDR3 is CASSQTLENTIYF. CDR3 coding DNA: TGTGCCAGCAGCCAGACTCTGGAAAACACCATATATTTT.

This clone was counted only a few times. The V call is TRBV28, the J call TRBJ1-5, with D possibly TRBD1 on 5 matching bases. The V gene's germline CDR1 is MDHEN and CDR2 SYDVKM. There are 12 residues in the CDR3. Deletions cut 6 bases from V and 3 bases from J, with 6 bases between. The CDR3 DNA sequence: TGTGCCAGCAGACAGGTCAATCAGCCCCAGCATTTT. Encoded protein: CASRQVNQPQHF.

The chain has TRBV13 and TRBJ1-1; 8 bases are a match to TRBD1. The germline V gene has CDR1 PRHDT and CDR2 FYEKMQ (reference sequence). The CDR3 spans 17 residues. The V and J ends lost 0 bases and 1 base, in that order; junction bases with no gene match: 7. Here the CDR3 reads CASSLGLGQGSNTEAFF. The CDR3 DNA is TGTGCCAGCAGCTTAGGCCTCGGACAGGGATCGAACACTGAAGCTTTCTTT.

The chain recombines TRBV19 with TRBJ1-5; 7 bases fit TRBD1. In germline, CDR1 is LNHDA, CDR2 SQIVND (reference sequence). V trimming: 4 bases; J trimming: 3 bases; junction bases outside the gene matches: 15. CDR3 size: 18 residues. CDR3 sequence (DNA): TGTGCCAGTAGTACCCCCCTAGAACAGGGGCTACACAATCAGCCCCAGCATTTT. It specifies CASSTPLEQGLHNQPQHF.

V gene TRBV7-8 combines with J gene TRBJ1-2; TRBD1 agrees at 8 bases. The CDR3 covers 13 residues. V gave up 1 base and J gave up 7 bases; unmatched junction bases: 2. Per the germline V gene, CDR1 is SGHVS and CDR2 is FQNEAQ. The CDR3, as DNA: TGTGCCAGCAGCTTAGACGACAGGGGTGGCTACACCTTC. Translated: CASSLDDRGGYTF.

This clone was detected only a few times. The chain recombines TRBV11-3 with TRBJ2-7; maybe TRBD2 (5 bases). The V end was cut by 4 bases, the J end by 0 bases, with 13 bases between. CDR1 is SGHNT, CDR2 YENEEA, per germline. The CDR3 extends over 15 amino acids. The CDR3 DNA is TGTGCCAGCAGCTCCCGGACGGGAAGCTCCTACGAGCAGTACTTC. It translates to CASSSRTGSSYEQYF.

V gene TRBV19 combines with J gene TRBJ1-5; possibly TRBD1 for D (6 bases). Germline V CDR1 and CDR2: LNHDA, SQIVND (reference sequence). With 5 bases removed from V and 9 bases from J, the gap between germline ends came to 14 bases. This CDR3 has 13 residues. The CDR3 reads CASSATGTRPQHF. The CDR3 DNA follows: TGTGCCAGTAGTGCGACAGGTACGAGGCCCCAGCATTTT.

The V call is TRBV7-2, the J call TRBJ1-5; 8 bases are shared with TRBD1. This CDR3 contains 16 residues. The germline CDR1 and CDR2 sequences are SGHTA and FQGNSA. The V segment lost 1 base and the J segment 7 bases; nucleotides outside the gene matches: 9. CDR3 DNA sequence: TGTGCCAGCAGCTTAGTCCCAGGGGGCGTTGGACAGCCCCAGCATTTT. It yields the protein CASSLVPGGVGQPQHF. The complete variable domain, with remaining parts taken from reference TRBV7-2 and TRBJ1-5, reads GAGVSQSPSNKVTEKGKDVELRCDPISGHTALYWYRQSLGQGLEFLIYFQGNSAPDKSGLPSDRFSAERTGGSVSTLTIQRTQQEDSAVYLCASSLVPGGVGQPQHFGDGTRLSIL.

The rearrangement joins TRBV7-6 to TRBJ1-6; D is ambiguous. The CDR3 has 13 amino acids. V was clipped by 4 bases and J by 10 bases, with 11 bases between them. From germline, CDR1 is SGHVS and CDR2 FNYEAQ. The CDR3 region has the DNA TGTGCCAGCAGCTACGGAGCGGACTCACCCCTCCACTTT. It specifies CASSYGADSPLHF.

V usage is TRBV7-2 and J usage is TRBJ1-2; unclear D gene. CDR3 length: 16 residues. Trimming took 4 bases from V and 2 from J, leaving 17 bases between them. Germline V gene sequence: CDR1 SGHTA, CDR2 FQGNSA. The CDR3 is CASSSQGGTANYGYTF. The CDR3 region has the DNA TGTGCCAGCAGCTCCCAAGGCGGTACGGCGAACTATGGCTACACCTTC. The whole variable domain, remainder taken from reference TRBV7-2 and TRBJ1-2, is GAGVSQSPSNKVTEKGKDVELRCDPISGHTALYWYRQSLGQGLEFLIYFQGNSAPDKSGLPSDRFSAERTGGSVSTLTIQRTQQEDSAVYLCASSSQGGTANYGYTFGSGTRLTVV.

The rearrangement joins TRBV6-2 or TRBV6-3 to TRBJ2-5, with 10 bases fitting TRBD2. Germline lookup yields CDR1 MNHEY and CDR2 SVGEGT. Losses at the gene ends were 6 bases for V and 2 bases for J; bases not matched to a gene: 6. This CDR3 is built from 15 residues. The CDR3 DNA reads TGTGCCAGCAGCGTAACTAGCGGGGTGCAAGAGACCCAGTACTTC. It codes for CASSVTSGVQETQYF.

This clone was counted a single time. The DNA for the CDR3 is TGTGCCAGCAGTTTGAACAGGGCTAATGAAAAACTGTTTTTT. Its protein is CASSLNRANEKLFF. The chain combines TRBV28 with TRBJ1-4; tentatively, D is TRBD1 (6 bases). CDR1 and CDR2 (germline): MDHEN, SYDVKM. The CDR3 is made up of 14 amino acids. V lost 3 bases and J 3 bases, leaving 8 bases between the germline ends.